The 19 T cell receptor beta chains listed next were all sequenced from one sample in a study of T-cell memory formation after mild COVID-19. A single record per CDR3 protein comes from TCRdb applying MiXCR to the 5' RACE reads. This repertoire shows around 370,000 distinct CDR3 sequences, 20% to 25% found once; its top ten account for around an eighth. Sequenced input: PBMCs or a T cell subset sorted from them (not recorded which). The source is an adult woman who had mild COVID-19 (a few samples of this study predate the infection). Cell type and time point are not known.

The table lists this clonotype with many counts. Compared with germline, one end of the junction differs, possibly owing to a read error. J is TRBJ2-1 and V is TRBV5-1, with 7 bases fitting TRBD2. The CDR3 has 15 residues. The germline gives CDR1 SGHRS, CDR2 YFSETQ. CDR3 bases: TGCGCCAGCAGCCTGGGCGGGAGATCCTCCAATGAGCAGTTCTTC. Its protein is CASSLGGRSSNEQFF.

The V call is TRBV6-5, the J call TRBJ1-6; D uncertain. V gave up 6 bases and J gave up 7 bases, with 10 bases separating them. CDR1 MNHEY and CDR2 SVGAGI come from the germline V gene. This CDR3 has 13 residues. CDR3 region: CASSPGVNSPLHF. The CDR3 nucleotides are TGTGCCAGCAGCCCCGGGGTCAATTCACCCCTCCACTTT.

This clonotype appeared a few times. The chain carries TRBV2 and TRBJ2-7; D is perhaps TRBD1 (6 bases). Germline V lookup: CDR1 SNHLY, CDR2 FYNNEI. V lost 3 bases to trimming and J lost 2 bases, with 11 bases between them. This CDR3 has 14 amino acids. The CDR3 region has the DNA TGTGCCAGCAGTGACAGGGGAGTTCCCTACGAGCAGTACTTC. Its protein product is CASSDRGVPYEQYF. Full variable domain (rest looked up from reference TRBV2 and TRBJ2-7): EPEVTQTPSHQVTQMGQEVILRCVPISNHLYFYWYRQILGQKVEFLVSFYNNEISEKSEIFDDQFSVERPDGSNFTLKIRSTKLEDSAMYFCASSDRGVPYEQYFGPGTRLTVT.

This clonotype showed up many times. CDR3 residues: CASSPRGVDPLPGGYTF. The CDR3, as DNA: TGTGCCAGCAGCCCCCGTGGTGTGGACCCCTTACCGGGAGGCTACACCTTC. The chain links TRBV9 to TRBJ1-2; D not resolved. The CDR3 totals 17 residues. Germline CDR1 and CDR2: SGDLS and YYNGEE. V lost 4 bases, J lost 8 bases, and 27 bases lay in between.

This clonotype showed up just a few times. J is TRBJ2-1 and V is TRBV15; TRBD2 is a possible D gene (6 bases). CDR1 is LNHNV and CDR2 is YYDKDF in the germline V gene (reference sequence). The CDR3 consists of 13 residues. Trimming removed 3 bases from V and 6 bases from J, with 9 bases in between. DNA of the CDR3: TGTGCCACCAGCAGTTGGGGGGTCAATGAGCAGTTCTTC. Amino acids: CATSSWGVNEQFF. Variable domain in full (rest from reference TRBV15 and TRBJ2-1): DAMVIQNPRYQVTQFGKPVTLSCSQTLNHNVMYWYQQKSSQAPKLLFHYYDKDFNNEADTPDNFQSRRPNTSFCFLDIRSPGLGDTAMYLCATSSWGVNEQFFGPGTRLTVL.

This clonotype was detected a few times. This sequence joins TRBV4-1 and TRBJ1-4; TRBD1 matches 8 bases. Germline CDR1 reads MGHRA; CDR2 reads YSYEKL. With 4 bases clipped from V and 8 bases from J, the junction kept 9 bases outside the gene matches. This CDR3 has 15 residues. Here the CDR3 DNA reads TGCGCCAGCAGCCCGCTGACAGGGGCGACGGAAAAACTGTTTTTT. This translates into CASSPLTGATEKLFF.

This clonotype was observed a handful of times. This chain uses TRBV10-3 with TRBJ2-3; 7 bases are shared with TRBD2. J lost 6 bases, V lost 3 bases, and 3 bases had no gene match. CDR1 ENHRY and CDR2 SYGVKD come from the germline V gene. The CDR3 is 13 residues long. Written as DNA, the CDR3 is TGTGCCATCAGTGACGGGGGGTCCGATACGCAGTATTTT. It translates to CAISDGGSDTQYF.

The CDR3 reads CASSQEGVLRGSTDTQYF. CDR3 sequence (DNA): TGCGCCAGCAGCCAAGAGGGGGTCCTCCGGGGGAGCACAGATACGCAGTATTTT. The chain employs TRBV4-1 and TRBJ2-3, with D possibly being TRBD2 (6 bases). Trimming took off 0 bases at V and 0 bases at J, with 16 bases between the two ends. The CDR3 extends over 18 amino acids. Germline CDR1 reads MGHRA; CDR2 reads YSYEKL.

The CDR3 DNA reads as TGTGCCAGCAGCGCTACAGGGCTCGGGGGCCCCCAGCATTTT. Translated, it gives CASSATGLGGPQHF. V and J are TRBV12-3 or TRBV12-4 and TRBJ1-5; the D gene is possibly TRBD1 (6 bases). Trimming removed 6 bases from V and 10 bases from J, with 19 bases in between. The CDR3 is made up of 14 amino acids.

The chain joins TRBV29-1 to TRBJ2-3, with D unclear. Between the trimmed V and J ends, which lost 4 bases and 8 bases, there was a span of 16 bases. The CDR3 has 13 amino acids. CDR1 is SQVTM, CDR2 ANQGSEA, per germline. CDR3 nucleotide sequence: TGCAGCGTTGGGCAGGCCCCTGAGCTTACGCAGTATTTT. This encodes CSVGQAPELTQYF.

The chain has TRBV7-8 and TRBJ1-4; D unresolved. Germline loops: CDR1 SGHVS, CDR2 FQNEAQ. The CDR3 runs 15 residues. V was cut by 0 bases and J by 3 bases, with 8 bases left in between. The CDR3 nucleotides are TGTGCCAGCAGCTTAGCGCTGGGTCCTAATGAAAAACTGTTTTTT. Amino acid sequence: CASSLALGPNEKLFF. The whole variable domain, filled in from reference TRBV7-8 and TRBJ1-4, reads GAGVSQSPRYKVAKRGQDVALRCDPISGHVSLFWYQQALGQGPEFLTYFQNEAQLDKSGLPSDRFFAERPEGSVSTLKIQRTQQEDSAVYLCASSLALGPNEKLFFGSGTQLSVL.

The chain joins TRBV27 to TRBJ2-7; 9 bases align to TRBD1. The J segment lost 5 bases and the V segment lost 4 bases, leaving 9 bases of the junction unmatched. The CDR3 length is 15 residues. The germline V gene encodes CDR1 MNHEY and CDR2 SMNVEV (reference sequence). CDR3 nucleotides: TGTGCCAGCAGTTCCTCACAGGGGGCTAAAGACGAGCAGTACTTC. This gives the protein CASSSSQGAKDEQYF.

This clonotype was detected only a few times. The chain is built from TRBV2 and TRBJ2-5, with 12 bases fitting TRBD2. Germline V gene sequence: CDR1 SNHLY, CDR2 FYNNEI. The CDR3 covers 16 residues. The ends lost 6 bases at V and 2 bases at J; junction bases unmatched: 7. CDR3 coding DNA: TGTGCCAGCAGAAGAGGACTAGCGGGGTATCAAGAGACCCAGTACTTC. This encodes CASRRGLAGYQETQYF.

V usage is TRBV29-1 and J usage is TRBJ2-7, with 8 bases fitting TRBD1. V was pared by 0 bases and J by 9 bases, with 7 bases of the junction left unmatched. The germline gives CDR1 SQVTM, CDR2 ANQGSEA. This CDR3 is built from 13 residues. CDR3 DNA sequence: TGCAGCGTTGAAGATGGCCAGGGGGCAGGGCAGTACTTC. It specifies CSVEDGQGAGQYF.

V gene TRBV4-1 combines with J gene TRBJ1-2, with 10 bases aligning to TRBD1. The trim removed 5 bases at V and 3 bases at J, leaving 6 bases unmatched. Germline CDR1 reads MGHRA; CDR2 reads YSYEKL. CDR3 length equals 15 residues. CDR3 sequence reads: CASSKGQGEHYGYTF. CDR3 coding DNA: TGCGCCAGCAGCAAAGGACAGGGGGAACACTATGGCTACACCTTC.

V usage is TRBV7-8 and J usage is TRBJ2-5; D remains ambiguous. Trimming shortened V by 5 bases and J by 8 bases, and 21 bases separated the two germline ends. Germline loops: CDR1 SGHVS, CDR2 FQNEAQ. This CDR3 region has 15 residues. CDR3 residues: CASSPPWLPGRTQYF. The CDR3 coding sequence is TGTGCCAGCAGCCCCCCTTGGCTCCCGGGTAGAACCCAGTACTTC.

The table lists this clonotype with a few counts. The chain joins TRBV5-1 to TRBJ2-2; D call uncertain. Between the trimmed V and J ends, which lost 0 bases and 0 bases, there was a span of 12 bases. CDR3 size: 17 residues. Germline CDR1 reads SGHRS; CDR2 reads YFSETQ. CDR3 nucleotides: TGCGCCAGCAGCTTGGGAAGAGGTGGTCCGAACACCGGGGAGCTGTTTTTT. Translating it yields CASSLGRGGPNTGELFF.

This clonotype was observed a few times. The gene calls are TRBV7-3 and TRBJ1-2, with 9 bases aligning to TRBD1. Trimming at V came to 5 bases and at J to 2 bases, leaving 6 bases not matched to a gene. The germline V gene has CDR1 SGHTA and CDR2 FQGTGA. CDR3 length: 15 residues. CDR3 coding DNA: TGTGCCAGCAGCCTCGGACAGGGGCCCAACTATGGCTACACCTTC. Amino acids: CASSLGQGPNYGYTF.

The chain is built from TRBV21-1 and TRBJ2-7; whether TRBD2, the table's D call, matches the DNA was not checked. TRBV21-1 is a pseudogene. The CDR3 is 16 residues long. The CDR3 DNA reads TGTGCCAGCAGCAAAGCGCTAGCGGGGGACTCCTACGAGCAGTACTTC. Its protein product is CASSKALAGDSYEQYF.